This TCR beta chain was retrieved from a study of T cells in Graves' hyperthyroidism and ophthalmopathy. Notes on the study in general: From stable hyperthyroidism, ophthalmopathy was set apart by a 13 V-J model. Most thyroid clonotypes expanded above 0.001 appeared in blood too.

Looked up from germline, CDR1 is DFQATT and CDR2 is SNEGSKA (reference sequence). V lost 6 bases to trimming and J lost 3 bases, with 7 bases between them. CDR3 size: 11 residues. Using RNA transcripts as the source, TCR beta CDR3 regions were amplified. A first-round RT-PCR of the TCR CDR3 used the HTBI primer set. TCRdb re-analysed the multiplex PCR reads in MiXCR, keeping a single row per CDR3 protein. The table records fewer than 450,000 distinct CDR3 sequences, over 12% of them present only once. This clonotype was seen repeatedly, ten times or more. Antigen: not known. Patients were excluded for uncontrolled infection, other autoimmune disease, pregnancy or lactation.

The sequenced material came from blood. This TCR derives from a man between 50 and 59 years old with Graves' ophthalmopathy. The rearrangement joins TRBV20-1 to TRBJ2-3; D gene uncertain. CDR3 protein: CSARMTDTQYF. The CDR3, as DNA: TGCAGTGCCAGGATGACAGATACGCAGTATTTT.